These 30 T cell receptor beta chains originate from one sample sequenced in a study of radiation and T cells in renal cell carcinoma. Using immunoSEQ multiplex PCR, the repertoire was profiled, and TCRdb retains in-frame clones only, with some absent. The profile shows 150,000 to 200,000 clones, about 85% of them singletons. As to time point: blood 4 weeks post-SBRT, at nephrectomy. The treatment was: 15 Gy SBRT to primary tumor, nephrectomy 4 weeks later. The material was blood, obtained from a patient whose treatment included radiotherapy and nephrectomy. The receptors shown here come from a woman in her forties or fifties with renal cell carcinoma.

V is TRBV9 and J is TRBJ1-1; the D gene is possibly TRBD1 (6 bases). The CDR3 contains 13 residues. Trimming removed 4 bases at V and 4 bases at J, with 11 bases between. Per germline, CDR1 SGDLS and CDR2 YYNGEE. The CDR3, as DNA: TGTGCCAGCAGCCCACGGACAGCCACTGAAGCTTTCTTT. Encoded protein: CASSPRTATEAFF.

V is TRBV13 and J is TRBJ1-6; D not certain. V lost 4 bases and J lost 0, with 13 bases in between. Germline V gives CDR1 PRHDT, CDR2 FYEKMQ (reference sequence). The CDR3 is 17 residues long. The CDR3 here is CASSSRRESSYNSPLHF. CDR3 nucleotide sequence: TGTGCCAGCAGCTCAAGACGGGAGAGCTCCTATAATTCACCCCTCCACTTT.

The CDR3 DNA sequence: TGTGCCAGCAGCTTCGACGTGAGAAGAGAGCAGTTCTTC. Residues: CASSFDVRREQFF. The chain carries TRBV7-8 and TRBJ2-1; D is unclear. There are 13 residues in the CDR3. V was cut by 3 bases and J by 10 bases, with 13 bases left in between. The germline gives CDR1 SGHVS, CDR2 FQNEAQ.

V gene TRBV6-4 combines with J gene TRBJ2-2; D is unclear. The CDR3 sequence is 14 residues long. CDR1 and CDR2 (germline): MRHNA, SNTAGT. V was pared by 6 bases and J by 1 base, with 9 bases between. CDR3 in amino acids: CASRERLNTGELFF. In DNA, the CDR3 is TGTGCCAGCAGGGAGCGCCTGAACACCGGGGAGCTGTTTTTT.

The gene calls are TRBV19 and TRBJ2-1; D may match TRBD1 or TRBD2 (7 bases each). The CDR3 runs 14 residues. The V gene's germline CDR1 is LNHDA and CDR2 SQIVND (reference sequence). V was pared by 5 bases and J by 7 bases, with 15 bases between. The CDR3 spells CASSFRGGSNEQFF. The DNA for the CDR3 is TGTGCCAGTAGTTTCAGGGGGGGGTCTAATGAGCAGTTCTTC. Full variable domain (rest looked up from reference TRBV19 and TRBJ2-1): DGGITQSPKYLFRKEGQNVTLSCEQNLNHDAMYWYRQDPGQGLRLIYYSQIVNDFQKGDIAEGYSVSREKKESFPLTVTSAQKNPTAFYLCASSFRGGSNEQFFGPGTRLTVL.

The chain has TRBV7-9 and TRBJ1-1; no clear D. Germline CDR1 SEHNR, CDR2 FQNEAQ (reference sequence). The CDR3 length is 11 residues. With 2 bases removed from V and 4 bases from J, the gap between germline ends came to 2 bases. The CDR3 nucleotides are TGTGCCAGCAGCTTAATCACTGAAGCTTTCTTT. Its protein is CASSLITEAFF.

The chain uses TRBV7-9 and TRBJ1-1; D ambiguous. Between the trimmed V and J ends, which lost 1 base and 5 bases, there was a span of 11 bases. Germline CDR1 and CDR2: SEHNR and FQNEAQ (reference sequence). CDR3 size: 14 residues. DNA of the CDR3: TGTGCCAGCAGCTTAGGTGCGGAAAAAACTGAAGCTTTCTTT. Its protein product is CASSLGAEKTEAFF.

The chain has TRBV19 and TRBJ1-6; no firm D call. The CDR3 is 14 amino acids. Trimming pared 2 bases from V and 7 bases from J, leaving 9 bases between. Germline loops: CDR1 LNHDA, CDR2 SQIVND (reference sequence). The chain's CDR3 is CASSIYGPNSPLHF. The CDR3 nucleotides are TGTGCCAGTAGTATATATGGGCCCAATTCACCCCTCCACTTT.

This chain uses TRBV5-1 with TRBJ2-5; D is uncertain. Germline assignment: CDR1 SGHRS and CDR2 YFSETQ. This CDR3 is 12 amino acids long. V dropped 0 bases and J dropped 0 bases, with 0 bases sitting between them. CDR3 residues: CASSLDQETQYF. The DNA of the CDR3 is TGCGCCAGCAGCTTGGACCAAGAGACCCAGTACTTC.

The chain uses TRBV7-2 and TRBJ2-1; D is ambiguous. V shed 1 base and J shed 0 bases, with 7 bases lying between them. Germline V lookup: CDR1 SGHTA, CDR2 FQGNSA. The length of the CDR3 is 15 residues. The CDR3 reads CASSLGESSYNEQFF. The DNA for the CDR3 is TGTGCCAGCAGCTTAGGTGAGAGCTCCTACAATGAGCAGTTCTTC. The complete variable domain, with remaining parts taken from reference TRBV7-2 and TRBJ2-1, reads GAGVSQSPSNKVTEKGKDVELRCDPISGHTALYWYRQSLGQGLEFLIYFQGNSAPDKSGLPSDRFSAERTGGSVSTLTIQRTQQEDSAVYLCASSLGESSYNEQFFGPGTRLTVL.

This sequence joins TRBV9 and TRBJ1-1, with a tentative D call TRBD1 (6 bases). Per germline, CDR1 SGDLS and CDR2 YYNGEE. With 0 bases removed from V and 8 bases from J, the gap between germline ends came to 14 bases. The CDR3 consists of 14 residues. CDR3 loop: CASSVEGGTKEAFF. CDR3 coding DNA: TGTGCCAGCAGCGTAGAGGGGGGAACAAAGGAAGCTTTCTTT.

V gene TRBV23-1 combines with J gene TRBJ2-1; no definite D call. TRBV23-1 belongs to the ORF category, with a function that is uncertain. The V and J ends lost 0 bases and 10 bases respectively, with 16 bases between them. The length of the CDR3 is 15 residues. This chain's CDR3 is CASSQSPPYVGEQFF. Written as DNA, the CDR3 is TGCGCCAGCAGTCAATCCCCCCCCTACGTGGGGGAGCAGTTCTTC.

The gene calls are TRBV6-5 and TRBJ2-3; D unresolved. Trimming cost V 10 bases and J 0 bases, with 14 bases left between them. The germline V gene has CDR1 MNHEY and CDR2 SVGAGI. The CDR3 runs 14 residues. CDR3 protein: CATTIRRSTDTQYF. The CDR3 DNA reads as TGTGCCACGACCATCAGGAGAAGCACAGATACGCAGTATTTT.

The gene calls are TRBV7-8 and TRBJ2-6; D unresolved. The length of the CDR3 is 18 residues. Looked up from germline, CDR1 is SGHVS and CDR2 is FQNEAQ. The V and J ends lost 5 bases and 3 bases respectively, with 20 bases between them. Written as DNA, the CDR3 is TGTGCCAGCAGCCGGGCGTATGAGGTCACGGATGGGGCCAACGTCCTGACTTTC. Its translation: CASSRAYEVTDGANVLTF. Drawing the rest from reference TRBV7-8 and TRBJ2-6, the complete variable domain is GAGVSQSPRYKVAKRGQDVALRCDPISGHVSLFWYQQALGQGPEFLTYFQNEAQLDKSGLPSDRFFAERPEGSVSTLKIQRTQQEDSAVYLCASSRAYEVTDGANVLTFGAGSRLTVL.

This chain connects TRBV29-1 to TRBJ1-2; D is undetermined. The CDR3 loop spans 12 amino acids. Trimming removed 4 bases from V and 4 bases from J, with 10 bases in between. Looked up from germline, CDR1 is SQVTM and CDR2 is ANQGSEA. The CDR3 here is CSVVAGAYGYTF. CDR3 sequence (DNA): TGCAGCGTTGTAGCTGGAGCCTATGGCTACACCTTC. Drawing the rest from reference TRBV29-1 and TRBJ1-2, the complete variable domain is SAVISQKPSRDICQRGTSLTIQCQVDSQVTMMFWYRQQPGQSLTLIATANQGSEATYESGFVIDKFPISRPNLTFSTLTVSNMSPEDSSIYLCSVVAGAYGYTFGSGTRLTVV.

The chain has TRBV7-9 and TRBJ1-2, with a possible D match to TRBD1 (5 bases). Looked up from germline, CDR1 is SEHNR and CDR2 is FQNEAQ (reference sequence). Trimming left V 2 bases short and J 2 bases short, with 15 bases between. The CDR3 is made up of 16 amino acids. CDR3 DNA sequence: TGTGCCAGCAGCTTACGCCGTCGAGGGACCAACTATGGCTACACCTTC. It is translated as CASSLRRRGTNYGYTF.

The rearrangement links TRBV18 to TRBJ2-7; 11 nucleotides agree with TRBD1. Trimming removed 6 bases from V and 2 bases from J; junction bases left unmatched: 9. The CDR3 totals 16 residues. The germline gives CDR1 KGHSH, CDR2 LQKENI. Here the CDR3 reads CASSPRTGGLPYEQYF. In DNA, the CDR3 is TGTGCCAGCTCCCCCCGGACAGGGGGCCTCCCCTACGAGCAGTACTTC.

CDR3 nucleotide sequence: TGCGCCAGCAGCTTGGAGGGGGTCTCCTACAATGAGCAGTTCTTC. This encodes CASSLEGVSYNEQFF. V and J are TRBV5-1 and TRBJ2-1, with D possibly TRBD1 on 6 matching bases. The CDR3 length is 15 residues. Germline-derived CDR1 and CDR2 are SGHRS and YFSETQ. Trimming took 0 bases from V and 0 from J, leaving 7 bases between them.

The rearrangement joins TRBV7-2 to TRBJ1-5; 7 bases agree with TRBD1. The germline V gene encodes CDR1 SGHTA and CDR2 FQGNSA. Unmatched junction bases numbered 9, after V lost 6 bases and J lost 4 bases. This CDR3 has 15 residues. CDR3 in DNA: TGTGCCAGCAGGACAACCGGGACAGTTAATCAGCCCCAGCATTTT. Translating it yields CASRTTGTVNQPQHF. The full variable domain, rest sourced from reference TRBV7-2 and TRBJ1-5, is GAGVSQSPSNKVTEKGKDVELRCDPISGHTALYWYRQSLGQGLEFLIYFQGNSAPDKSGLPSDRFSAERTGGSVSTLTIQRTQQEDSAVYLCASRTTGTVNQPQHFGDGTRLSIL.

The V call is TRBV7-8, the J call TRBJ2-7; the match to TRBD2 covers 9 bases. Germline V gene sequence: CDR1 SGHVS, CDR2 FQNEAQ. The CDR3 totals 13 residues. V shed 9 bases and J 3 bases; nucleotides not matched to a gene: 6. The CDR3 here is CASVSGGSYEQYF. The CDR3 DNA follows: TGTGCCAGTGTTAGCGGGGGAAGCTACGAGCAGTACTTC.

This clone was picked up one time. The rearrangement links TRBV7-3 to TRBJ2-7, with 15 positions matching TRBD2. This CDR3 is 15 amino acids long. Germline V gene lookup returns CDR1 SGHTA and CDR2 FQGTGA. Germline trimming cut 5 bases from V and 4 bases from J; bases unmatched to any gene: 3. CDR3 DNA: TGTGCCAGCAGCCCTGGACTAGCGGGGGGGTACGAGCAGTACTTC. This encodes CASSPGLAGGYEQYF.

The chain uses TRBV19 and TRBJ1-2, with D uncertain. This CDR3 is 14 amino acids long. V lost 8 bases and J 0 bases, leaving 13 bases between the germline ends. Germline V gene lookup returns CDR1 LNHDA and CDR2 SQIVND (reference sequence). CDR3 bases: TGTGCCAGTGCTGACCCGGCGGCTAACTATGGCTACACCTTC. Its translation: CASADPAANYGYTF.

The V and J genes are TRBV19 and TRBJ1-6; D unresolved. The V gene lost 6 bases and the J gene lost 3 bases, with 9 bases spanning the gap. Germline CDR1 LNHDA, CDR2 SQIVND (reference sequence). The CDR3 extends over 14 amino acids. In DNA, the CDR3 is TGTGCCAGTAGCTCAGGAGTCTATAATTCACCCCTCCACTTT. It translates to CASSSGVYNSPLHF.

This clone was observed once. The chain joins TRBV6-4 to TRBJ2-1; 11 bases match TRBD2. The CDR3 contains 13 residues. Germline V lookup: CDR1 MRHNA, CDR2 SNTAGT. V lost 5 bases to trimming and J lost 9 bases; unmatched junction nucleotides: 3. The DNA of the CDR3 is TGTGCCAGCAGTATAGCGGGGGGGCGTGAGCAGTTCTTC. Translating it yields CASSIAGGREQFF.

V usage is TRBV6-1 and J usage is TRBJ2-1; 10 bases fit TRBD2. J was trimmed by 2 bases and V by 3 bases; bases with no gene match: 4. Germline V gene sequence: CDR1 MNHNS, CDR2 SASEGT. The length of the CDR3 is 16 residues. The CDR3 is CASSDVSGGAYNEQFF. As DNA, the CDR3 is TGTGCCAGCAGTGACGTAAGCGGGGGGGCCTACAATGAGCAGTTCTTC.

The chain joins TRBV6-4 to TRBJ2-2, with 9 positions matching TRBD1. After removal of 6 bases from V and 5 bases from J, the junction contained 1 base not matched to a gene. The CDR3 is 13 amino acids. Germline CDR1 MRHNA, CDR2 SNTAGT. The CDR3 protein is CASSGQGTGELFF. CDR3 DNA: TGTGCCAGCAGCGGACAGGGGACCGGGGAGCTGTTTTTT.

V gene TRBV25-1 combines with J gene TRBJ1-5, with D hard to call. Germline assignment: CDR1 MGHDK and CDR2 SYGVNS. This CDR3 is built from 18 residues. V gave up 3 bases and J gave up 2 bases, with 20 bases separating them. DNA for the CDR3: TGTGCCAGCAGTGAGTCTAGAAGGTTGGCGGAGTGCAATCAGCCCCAGCATTTT. The encoded protein is CASSESRRLAECNQPQHF.

The table lists this clone with many counts. V is TRBV4-1 and J is TRBJ2-3, with a tentative D call TRBD2 (5 bases). The CDR3 runs 13 residues. V was pared by 4 bases and J by 5 bases, with 10 bases between. Germline CDR1 is MGHRA and CDR2 is YSYEKL. For the CDR3, the DNA is TGCGCCAGCAGCCCGGACGGGGAAGATACGCAGTATTTT. Amino acid sequence: CASSPDGEDTQYF.

This chain links TRBV7-2 with TRBJ1-1, with 7 bases that match TRBD1. The germline V gene has CDR1 SGHTA and CDR2 FQGNSA. CDR3 size: 15 residues. V shed 2 bases, J shed 6 bases, and the junction held 9 bases outside the gene matches. CDR3 in DNA: TGTGCCAGCAGCTTAAGGAGACAGGGTGTTTCTGAAGCTTTCTTT. Protein sequence: CASSLRRQGVSEAFF.

This chain links TRBV6-6 with TRBJ2-2, with no clear D. Germline V gene lookup returns CDR1 MNHNY and CDR2 SVGAGI (reference sequence). V shed 11 bases and J shed 3 bases, with 13 bases lying between them. CDR3 length equals 13 residues. CDR3 sequence (DNA): TGTGCCGGAAAGACACCCGACACCGGGGAGCTGTTTTTT. Encoded protein: CAGKTPDTGELFF.